This T cell receptor beta chain was found in a study of CD8 T cells in Susac syndrome. With random hexamers, reverse transcription was performed on about 0.5 to 1 ug of RNA. TCRdb reprocessed the immunoSEQ multiplex PCR reads via MiXCR and lists one record per CDR3 protein. Of 70,000 to 100,000 distinct CDR3 sequences in the sample, about 95% are singletons; the top ten hold about 0.39%. On this clonotype: Its antigen is unknown.

Study-wide points: The greatest CD8+ clonal expansion in Susac occurred in TEMRA cells and in active patients.

CDR1 is MGHRA, CDR2 YSYEKL, per germline. Trimming shortened V by 1 base and J by 6 bases, and 7 bases separated the two germline ends. CDR3 length: 13 residues. Sample: CD8+ T cells from PBMCs. The V call is TRBV4-1, the J call TRBJ1-5; D ambiguous. This sequence originates from a human donor with Susac syndrome. The CDR3 loop reads CASSQVFIQPQHF. The CDR3 DNA follows: TGCGCCAGCAGCCAAGTTTTTATTCAGCCCCAGCATTTT.